The source of this TCR beta chain is a study of cytomegalovirus exposure and HLA in healthy donors. Study findings and constraints: Researchers reportedly found TCR beta sequences accurately predicted most subjects' HLA-A and HLA-B alleles. When analyzed later, a missense DCLRE1C variant was found to be linked to TCR beta V- and J-gene trimming.

The J segment lost 11 bases and the V segment lost 4 bases, leaving 11 bases of the junction unmatched. CDR1 and CDR2 (germline): SGHRS, YFSETQ. The CDR3 sequence is 13 residues long. Comments on this clone: Its antigen is still unknown.

When sampled, the donors appeared nominally healthy, though they likely had unrecorded immune exposures. PCR used 60 Vbeta primers and 13 Jbeta primers. The data were produced by immunoSEQ multiplex PCR, yet TCRdb's version contains in-frame clones alone and is incomplete. In the table there are about 180,000 clones, around four fifths of which are singletons. The TCR comes from a woman aged 55-70 years in good health and CMV-seropositive. The genes are TRBV5-1 and TRBJ1-1; TRBD1 aligns across 7 bases. Specimen: PBMCs. In DNA, the CDR3 is TGCGCCAGCAGCAACGTGAGGGGGCGCGGCGCTTTCTTT. It yields the protein CASSNVRGRGAFF.